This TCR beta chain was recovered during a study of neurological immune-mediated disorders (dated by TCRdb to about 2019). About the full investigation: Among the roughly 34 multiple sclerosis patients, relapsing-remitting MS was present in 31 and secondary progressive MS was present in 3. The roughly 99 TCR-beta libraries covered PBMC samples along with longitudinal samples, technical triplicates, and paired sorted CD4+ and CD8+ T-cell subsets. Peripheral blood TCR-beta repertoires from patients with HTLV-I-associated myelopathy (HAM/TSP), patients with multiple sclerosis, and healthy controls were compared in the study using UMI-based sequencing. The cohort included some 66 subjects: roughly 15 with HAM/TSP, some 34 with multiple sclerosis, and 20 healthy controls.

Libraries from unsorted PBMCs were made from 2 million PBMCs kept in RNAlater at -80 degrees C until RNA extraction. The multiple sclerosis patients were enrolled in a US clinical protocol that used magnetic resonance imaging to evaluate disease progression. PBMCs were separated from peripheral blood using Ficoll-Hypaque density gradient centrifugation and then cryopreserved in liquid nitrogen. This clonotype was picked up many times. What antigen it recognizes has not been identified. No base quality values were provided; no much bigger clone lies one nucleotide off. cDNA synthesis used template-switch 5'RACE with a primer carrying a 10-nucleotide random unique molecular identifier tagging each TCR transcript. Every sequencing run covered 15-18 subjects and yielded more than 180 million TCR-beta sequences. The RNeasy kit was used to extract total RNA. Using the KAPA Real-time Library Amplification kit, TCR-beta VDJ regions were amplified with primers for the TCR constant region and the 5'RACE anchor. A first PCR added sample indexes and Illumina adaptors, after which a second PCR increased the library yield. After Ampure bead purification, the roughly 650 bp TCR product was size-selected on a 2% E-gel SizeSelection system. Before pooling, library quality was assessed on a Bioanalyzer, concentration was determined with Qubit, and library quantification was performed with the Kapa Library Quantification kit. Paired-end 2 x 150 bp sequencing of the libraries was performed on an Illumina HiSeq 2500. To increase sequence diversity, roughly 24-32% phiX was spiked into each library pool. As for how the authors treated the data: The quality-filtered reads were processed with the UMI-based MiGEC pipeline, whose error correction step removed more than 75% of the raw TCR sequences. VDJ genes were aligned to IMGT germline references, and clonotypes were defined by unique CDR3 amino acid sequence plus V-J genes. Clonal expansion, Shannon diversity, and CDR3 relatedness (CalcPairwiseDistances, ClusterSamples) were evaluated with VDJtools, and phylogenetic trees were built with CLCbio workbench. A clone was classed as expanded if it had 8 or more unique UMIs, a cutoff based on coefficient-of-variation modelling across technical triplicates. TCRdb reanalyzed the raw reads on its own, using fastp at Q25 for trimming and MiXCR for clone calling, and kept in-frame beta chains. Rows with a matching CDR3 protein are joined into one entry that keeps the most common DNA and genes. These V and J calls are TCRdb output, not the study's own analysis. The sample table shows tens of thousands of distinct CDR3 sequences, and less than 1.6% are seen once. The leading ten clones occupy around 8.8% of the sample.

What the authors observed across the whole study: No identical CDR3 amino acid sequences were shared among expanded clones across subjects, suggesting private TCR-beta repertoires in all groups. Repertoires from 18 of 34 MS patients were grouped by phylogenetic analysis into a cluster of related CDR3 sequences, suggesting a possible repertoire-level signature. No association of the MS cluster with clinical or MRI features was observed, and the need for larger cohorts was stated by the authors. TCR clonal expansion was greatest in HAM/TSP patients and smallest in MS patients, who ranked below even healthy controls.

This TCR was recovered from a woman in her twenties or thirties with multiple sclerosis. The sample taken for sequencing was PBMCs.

The base sequence is TGTGCCAGCAGTGCTTATATAGGACAGCTTTCGTGGGCTTTCTTT. Its coded protein is CASSAYIGQLSWAFF. The chain couples TRBV7-2 to TRBJ1-1; possibly the D gene is TRBD1, per 6 matching bases. A distance of 25 bases separates the germline ends of V and J, which lose 6 bases and 11 bases respectively. The CDR1 and CDR2 encoded by the germline V gene are SGHTA and FQGNSA. Inclusive of the bounding cysteine and phenylalanine, the CDR3 is 15 residues long. The entry retains the CDR3 DNA only, 45 bases that are in frame from base 1. The full variable domain, with segments outside the CDR3 supplied by the reference TRBV7-2 and TRBJ1-1 proteins, appears as GAGVSQSPSNKVTEKGKDVELRCDPISGHTALYWYRQSLGQGLEFLIYFQGNSAPDKSGLPSDRFSAERTGGSVSTLTIQRTQQEDSAVYLCASSAYIGQLSWAFFGQGTRLTVV.